This T cell receptor (beta chain) comes out of a study of blood T cells in healthy people across ages. Study-level findings and limits: Underestimates were what the diversity estimates from one million T cells were considered to be.

CDR1 is SGHTA and CDR2 is FQGNSA in the germline V gene. There are 15 residues in the CDR3. Losses at the gene ends were 3 bases for V and 4 bases for J; bases not matched to a gene: 6. Primed by a sample-barcoded 5' primer and a J-beta primer mix, a second PCR proceeded for about 6 to 12 cycles. TCRdb fed the 5' RACE reads into MiXCR, producing one record per CDR3 protein. The repertoire holds 450,000 to 700,000 distinct CDR3 sequences, 25% to 30% seen once, with roughly 20% in the top ten. Concerning this clonotype itself: Its antigen is not identified.

Whenever a sample was processed, at least 7 million PBMCs were isolated. Specimen: blood. The gene calls are TRBV7-2 and TRBJ2-7, with 10 bases matching TRBD2. The sequence came from an older woman in good health. Here the CDR3 DNA reads TGTGCCAGCAGCTTCGCTCTAGCGGGGGCTTACGAGCAGTACTTC. This translates into CASSFALAGAYEQYF.